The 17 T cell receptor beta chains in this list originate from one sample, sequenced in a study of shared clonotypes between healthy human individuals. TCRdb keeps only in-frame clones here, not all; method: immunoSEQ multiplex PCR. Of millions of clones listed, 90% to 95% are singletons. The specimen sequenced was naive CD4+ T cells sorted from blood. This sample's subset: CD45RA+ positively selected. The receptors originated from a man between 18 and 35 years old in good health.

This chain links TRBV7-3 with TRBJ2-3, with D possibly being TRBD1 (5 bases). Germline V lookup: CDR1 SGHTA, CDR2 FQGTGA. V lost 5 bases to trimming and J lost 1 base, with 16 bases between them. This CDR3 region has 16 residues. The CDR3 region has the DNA TGTGCCAGCAGCCTGGGGCCTCCTGTCGGCACAGATACGCAGTATTTT. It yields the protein CASSLGPPVGTDTQYF.

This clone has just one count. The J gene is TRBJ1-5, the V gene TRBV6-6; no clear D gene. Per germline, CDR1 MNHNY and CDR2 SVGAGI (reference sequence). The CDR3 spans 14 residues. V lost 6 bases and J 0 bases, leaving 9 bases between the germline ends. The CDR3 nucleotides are TGTGCCAGCAGCTCCACTTATAGCAATCAGCCCCAGCATTTT. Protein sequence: CASSSTYSNQPQHF.

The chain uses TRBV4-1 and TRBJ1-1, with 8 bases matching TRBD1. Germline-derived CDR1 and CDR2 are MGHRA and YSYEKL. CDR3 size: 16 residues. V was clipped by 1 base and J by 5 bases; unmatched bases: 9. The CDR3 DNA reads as TGCGCCAGCAGCCAAGGGCCGGACAGGGTGCGGACTGAAGCTTTCTTT. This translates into CASSQGPDRVRTEAFF.

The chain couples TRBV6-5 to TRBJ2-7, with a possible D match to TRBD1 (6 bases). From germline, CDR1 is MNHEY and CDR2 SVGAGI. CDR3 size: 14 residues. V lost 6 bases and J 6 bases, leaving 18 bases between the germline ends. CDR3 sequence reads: CASRKTGLTVEQYF. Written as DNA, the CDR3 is TGTGCCAGCAGGAAGACAGGTCTGACCGTCGAGCAGTACTTC.

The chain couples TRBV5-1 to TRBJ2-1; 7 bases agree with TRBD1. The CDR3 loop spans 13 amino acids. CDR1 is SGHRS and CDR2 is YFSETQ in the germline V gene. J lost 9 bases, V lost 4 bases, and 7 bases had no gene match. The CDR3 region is CASSPEGGGEQFF. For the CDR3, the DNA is TGCGCCAGCAGCCCGGAAGGGGGCGGTGAGCAGTTCTTC.

CDR3 residues: CTSSHKWNQPQHF. In nucleotides, the CDR3 is TGCACCAGCAGCCATAAATGGAATCAGCCCCAGCATTTT. The chain employs TRBV1 and TRBJ1-5. TRBV1 is described as a pseudogene. The CDR3 totals 13 residues.

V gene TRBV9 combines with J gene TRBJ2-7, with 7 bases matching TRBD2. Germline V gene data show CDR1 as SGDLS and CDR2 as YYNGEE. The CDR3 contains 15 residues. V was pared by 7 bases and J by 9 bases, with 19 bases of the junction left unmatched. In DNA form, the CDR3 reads TGTGCCAGCCCAGCGGGGTCTAGCGGAATAGAACGGCAGTACTTC. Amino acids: CASPAGSSGIERQYF.

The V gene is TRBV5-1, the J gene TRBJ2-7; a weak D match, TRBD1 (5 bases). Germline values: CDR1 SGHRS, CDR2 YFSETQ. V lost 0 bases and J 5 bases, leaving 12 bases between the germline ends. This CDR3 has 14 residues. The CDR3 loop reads CASSLARQKDEQYF. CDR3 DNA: TGCGCCAGCAGCTTGGCCAGACAGAAGGACGAGCAGTACTTC.

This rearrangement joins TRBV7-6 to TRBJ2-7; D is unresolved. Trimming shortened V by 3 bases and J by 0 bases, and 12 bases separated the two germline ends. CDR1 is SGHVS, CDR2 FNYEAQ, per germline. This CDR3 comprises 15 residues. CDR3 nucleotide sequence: TGTGCCAGCAGCTTGGGTCACATGACCTCCTACGAGCAGTACTTC. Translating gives CASSLGHMTSYEQYF.

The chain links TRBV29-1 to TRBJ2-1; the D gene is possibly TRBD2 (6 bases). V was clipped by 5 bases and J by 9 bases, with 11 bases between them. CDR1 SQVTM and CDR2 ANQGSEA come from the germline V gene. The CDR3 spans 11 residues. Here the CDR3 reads CSVYAGSEQFF. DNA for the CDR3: TGCAGCGTTTACGCCGGGAGTGAGCAGTTCTTC.

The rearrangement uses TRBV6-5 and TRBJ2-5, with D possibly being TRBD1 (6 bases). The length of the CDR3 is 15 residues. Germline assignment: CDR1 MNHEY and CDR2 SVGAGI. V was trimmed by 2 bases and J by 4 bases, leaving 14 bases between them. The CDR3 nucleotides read TGTGCCAGCAGTTACACGTACAGGGTTGGAGAGACCCAGTACTTC. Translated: CASSYTYRVGETQYF.

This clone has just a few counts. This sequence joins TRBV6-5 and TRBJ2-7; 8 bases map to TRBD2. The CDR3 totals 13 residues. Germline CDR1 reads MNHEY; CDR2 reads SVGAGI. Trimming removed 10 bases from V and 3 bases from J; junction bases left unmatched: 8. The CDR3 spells CATTRREDYEQYF. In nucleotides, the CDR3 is TGTGCCACCACCCGGCGGGAGGACTACGAGCAGTACTTC.

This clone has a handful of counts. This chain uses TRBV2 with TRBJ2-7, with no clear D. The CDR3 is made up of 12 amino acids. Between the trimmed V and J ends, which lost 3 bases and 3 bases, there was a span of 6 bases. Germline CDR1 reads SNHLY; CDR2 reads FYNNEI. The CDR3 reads CASSDWGYEQYF. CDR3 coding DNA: TGTGCCAGCAGTGATTGGGGCTACGAGCAGTACTTC.

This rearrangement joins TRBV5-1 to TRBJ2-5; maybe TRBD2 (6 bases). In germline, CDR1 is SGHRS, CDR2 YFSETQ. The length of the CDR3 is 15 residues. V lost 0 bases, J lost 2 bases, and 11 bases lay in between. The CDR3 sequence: CASSLAPGAQETQYF. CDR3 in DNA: TGCGCCAGCAGCTTGGCCCCGGGAGCGCAAGAGACCCAGTACTTC.

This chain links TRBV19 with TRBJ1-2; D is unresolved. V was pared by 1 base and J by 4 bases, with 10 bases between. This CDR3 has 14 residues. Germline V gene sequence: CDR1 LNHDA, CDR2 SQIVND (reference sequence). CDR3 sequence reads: CASSIGRKVYGYTF. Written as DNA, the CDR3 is TGTGCCAGTAGTATAGGACGGAAAGTCTATGGCTACACCTTC.

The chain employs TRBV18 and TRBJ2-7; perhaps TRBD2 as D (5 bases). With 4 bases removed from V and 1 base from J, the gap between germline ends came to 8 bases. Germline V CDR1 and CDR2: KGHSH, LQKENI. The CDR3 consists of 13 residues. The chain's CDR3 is CASSRETSYEQYF. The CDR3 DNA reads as TGTGCCAGCTCACGGGAGACATCCTACGAGCAGTACTTC.

The CDR3 DNA follows: TGTGCCAGCAGAACAGAGACTAGCTCTGGAAACACCATATATTTT. Its translation: CASRTETSSGNTIYF. The gene calls are TRBV6-1 and TRBJ1-3, with D unclear. The V gene lost 6 bases and the J gene lost 0 bases, with 12 bases spanning the gap. The CDR3 is 15 amino acids. The germline V gene has CDR1 MNHNS and CDR2 SASEGT.